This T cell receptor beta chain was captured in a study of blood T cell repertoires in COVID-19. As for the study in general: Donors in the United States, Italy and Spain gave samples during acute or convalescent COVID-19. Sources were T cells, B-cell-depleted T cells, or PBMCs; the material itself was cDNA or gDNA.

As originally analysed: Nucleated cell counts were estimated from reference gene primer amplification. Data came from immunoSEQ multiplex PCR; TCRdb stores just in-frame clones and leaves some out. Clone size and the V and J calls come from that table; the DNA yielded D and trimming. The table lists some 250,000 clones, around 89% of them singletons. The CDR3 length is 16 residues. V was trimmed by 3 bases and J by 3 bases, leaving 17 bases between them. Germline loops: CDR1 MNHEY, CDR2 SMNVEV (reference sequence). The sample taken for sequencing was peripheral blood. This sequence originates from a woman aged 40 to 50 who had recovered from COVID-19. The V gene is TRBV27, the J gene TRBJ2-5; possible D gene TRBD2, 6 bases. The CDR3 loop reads CASSLGPRETEETQYF. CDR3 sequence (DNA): TGTGCCAGCAGTTTGGGTCCCCGGGAGACCGAAGAGACCCAGTACTTC.